These 10 T cell receptor beta chains were sequenced from one sample in a study of identifying expanded T cells in peripheral blood. The method was immunoSEQ multiplex PCR; TCRdb's version includes in-frame clones alone and lacks a portion of them. Of approximately 120,000 clones in the sample, approximately 80% were seen once. Sequencing input: blood. Source of these receptors: a person aged 18-70 years in good health.

The genes are TRBV5-1 and TRBJ1-5; D unresolved. The CDR3 contains 15 residues. Germline CDR1 is SGHRS and CDR2 is YFSETQ. V dropped 0 bases and J dropped 2 bases, with 9 bases sitting between them. Here the CDR3 reads CASSLGGLGNQPQHF. CDR3 nucleotides: TGCGCCAGCAGCTTGGGGGGTCTTGGCAATCAGCCCCAGCATTTT.

This chain uses TRBV7-2 with TRBJ1-3; TRBD1 is a possible D gene (6 bases). CDR1 SGHTA and CDR2 FQGNSA come from the germline V gene. The ends were cut back, 3 bases at V and 3 bases at J, with 12 bases in the middle. There are 15 residues in the CDR3. The DNA for the CDR3 is TGTGCCAGCAGCTTGCGGGGGGCGAATGGAAACACCATATATTTT. Translation gives CASSLRGANGNTIYF.

The chain links TRBV19 to TRBJ1-2, with D tentatively TRBD1 (5 bases). V was trimmed by 9 bases and J by 2 bases, leaving 13 bases between them. Germline-derived CDR1 and CDR2 are LNHDA and SQIVND (reference sequence). The CDR3 loop spans 13 amino acids. CDR3 DNA: TGTGCCAGCTGGGGCAGGGTGAACTATGGCTACACCTTC. Amino acid sequence: CASWGRVNYGYTF.

The gene calls are TRBV15 and TRBJ1-5; no definite D call. The V and J ends lost 3 bases and 8 bases respectively, with 11 bases between them. The CDR3 contains 13 residues. The germline CDR1 and CDR2 sequences are LNHNV and YYDKDF (reference sequence). The CDR3: CATSRAPGEPQHF. CDR3 nucleotides: TGTGCCACCAGCAGGGCCCCCGGGGAGCCCCAGCATTTT.

The CDR3 bases are TGTGCCAGCAGTTCAGGGACCGCCCGGCCGGGTTTCTTT. Its translation is CASSSGTARPGFF. The chain carries TRBV6-6 and TRBJ1-1, with D perhaps matching TRBD1 (5 bases). Trimming stripped 4 bases from V and 13 bases from J, with 19 bases between. Germline CDR1 is MNHNY and CDR2 is SVGAGI (reference sequence). This CDR3 contains 13 residues.

The chain combines TRBV18 with TRBJ2-2; TRBD1 matches at 7 bases. The trim removed 5 bases at V and 1 base at J, leaving 4 bases unmatched. Germline lookup yields CDR1 KGHSH and CDR2 LQKENI. The CDR3 runs 15 residues. CDR3 amino acids: CASSLRTGNTGELFF. CDR3 DNA: TGTGCCAGCTCATTACGGACAGGGAACACCGGGGAGCTGTTTTTT. Full variable domain (remainder filled in from reference TRBV18 and TRBJ2-2): NAGVMQNPRHLVRRRGQEARLRCSPMKGHSHVYWYRQLPEEGLKFMVYLQKENIIDESGMPKERFSAEFPKEGPSILRIQQVVRGDSAAYFCASSLRTGNTGELFFGEGSRLTVL.

The CDR3 DNA follows: TGCAGCGTTGTAAAGGGTGCTTCTGAAGCTTTCTTT. Translated, it gives CSVVKGASEAFF. The J gene is TRBJ1-1, the V gene TRBV29-1; no clear D gene. The germline V gene has CDR1 SQVTM and CDR2 ANQGSEA. The germline V and J ends were trimmed by 4 bases and 6 bases, with 12 bases remaining between them. The CDR3 is made up of 12 amino acids.

The chain carries TRBV7-8 and TRBJ1-3; D is possibly TRBD1 (5 bases). The CDR3 extends over 16 amino acids. The germline V gene has CDR1 SGHVS and CDR2 FQNEAQ. The V and J ends lost 3 bases and 5 bases respectively, with 17 bases between them. Here the CDR3 reads CASSLSSWDGRNTIYF. For the CDR3, the DNA is TGTGCCAGCAGCTTGAGTTCCTGGGACGGACGAAACACCATATATTTT.

The V and J genes are TRBV19 and TRBJ1-5; weak D call: TRBD1 (5 bases). From germline, CDR1 is LNHDA and CDR2 SQIVND (reference sequence). This CDR3 is built from 17 residues. V gave up 3 bases and J gave up 4 bases, with 19 bases separating them. CDR3 sequence reads: CASSIRGSVLGNQPQHF. CDR3 coding DNA: TGTGCCAGTAGTATTCGGGGGTCAGTTCTAGGGAATCAGCCCCAGCATTTT.

V is TRBV25-1 and J is TRBJ1-6; TRBD1 matches 7 bases. J gave up 14 bases and V 6 bases, and 10 bases lay outside the gene matches. The CDR3 loop spans 13 amino acids. Germline lookup yields CDR1 MGHDK and CDR2 SYGVNS. DNA for the CDR3: TGTGCCAGCAGCGGACAGGTGGGAATGACCCTCCACTTT. Protein: CASSGQVGMTLHF. The entire variable domain, with the rest obtained from reference TRBV25-1 and TRBJ1-6, is as follows: EADIYQTPRYLVIGTGKKITLECSQTMGHDKMYWYQQDPGMELHLIHYSYGVNSTEKGDLSSESTVSRIRTEHFPLTLESARPSHTSQYLCASSGQVGMTLHFGNGTRLTVT.